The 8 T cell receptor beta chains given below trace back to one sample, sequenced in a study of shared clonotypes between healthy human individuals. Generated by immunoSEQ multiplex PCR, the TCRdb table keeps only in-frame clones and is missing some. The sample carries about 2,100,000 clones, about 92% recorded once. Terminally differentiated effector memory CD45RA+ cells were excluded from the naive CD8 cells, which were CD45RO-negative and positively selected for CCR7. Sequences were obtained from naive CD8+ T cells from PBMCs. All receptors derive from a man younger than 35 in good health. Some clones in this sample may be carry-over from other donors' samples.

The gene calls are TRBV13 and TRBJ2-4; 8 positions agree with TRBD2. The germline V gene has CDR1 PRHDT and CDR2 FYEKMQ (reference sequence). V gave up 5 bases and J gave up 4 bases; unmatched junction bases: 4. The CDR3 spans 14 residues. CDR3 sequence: CASSILAEKNIQYF. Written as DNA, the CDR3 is TGTGCCAGCAGCATACTAGCGGAGAAAAACATTCAGTACTTC.

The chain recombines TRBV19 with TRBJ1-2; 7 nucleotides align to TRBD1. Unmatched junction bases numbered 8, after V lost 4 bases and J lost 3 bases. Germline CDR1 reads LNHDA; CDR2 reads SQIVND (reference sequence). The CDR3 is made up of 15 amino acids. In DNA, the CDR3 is TGTGCCAGTAGTACAGGGACAGACTACTACTATGGCTACACCTTC. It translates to CASSTGTDYYYGYTF.

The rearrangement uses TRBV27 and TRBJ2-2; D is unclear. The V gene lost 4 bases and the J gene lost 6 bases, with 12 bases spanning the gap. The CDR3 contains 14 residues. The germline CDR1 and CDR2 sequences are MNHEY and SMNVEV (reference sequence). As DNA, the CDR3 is TGTGCCAGCAGTTATCAGAGCCCAGCCGGGGAGCTGTTTTTT. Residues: CASSYQSPAGELFF.

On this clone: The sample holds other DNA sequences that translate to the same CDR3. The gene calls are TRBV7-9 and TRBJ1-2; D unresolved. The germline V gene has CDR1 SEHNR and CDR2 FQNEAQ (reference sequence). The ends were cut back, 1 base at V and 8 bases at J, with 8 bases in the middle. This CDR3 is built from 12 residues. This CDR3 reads CASSLGARGYTF. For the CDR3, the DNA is TGTGCCAGCAGCTTAGGGGCACGCGGCTACACCTTC. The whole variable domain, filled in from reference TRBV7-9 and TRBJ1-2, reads DTGVSQNPRHKITKRGQNVTFRCDPISEHNRLYWYRQTLGQGPEFLTYFQNEAQLEKSRLLSDRFSAERPKGSFSTLEIQRTEQGDSAMYLCASSLGARGYTFGSGTRLTVV.

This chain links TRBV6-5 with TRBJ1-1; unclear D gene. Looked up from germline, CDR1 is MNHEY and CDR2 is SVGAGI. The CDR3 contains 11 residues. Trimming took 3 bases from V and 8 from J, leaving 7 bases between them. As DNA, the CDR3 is TGTGCCAGCAGTTATTACCGGGAAGCTTTCTTT. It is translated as CASSYYREAFF.

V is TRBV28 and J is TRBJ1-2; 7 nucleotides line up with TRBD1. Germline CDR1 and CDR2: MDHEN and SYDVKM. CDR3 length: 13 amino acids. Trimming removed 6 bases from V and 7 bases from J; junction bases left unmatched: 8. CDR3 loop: CASSSRQGPGYTF. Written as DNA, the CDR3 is TGTGCCAGCAGCTCCAGACAGGGACCTGGCTACACCTTC.

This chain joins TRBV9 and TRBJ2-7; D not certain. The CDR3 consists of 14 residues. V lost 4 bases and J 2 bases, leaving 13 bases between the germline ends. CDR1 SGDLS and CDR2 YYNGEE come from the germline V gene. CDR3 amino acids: CASSPHGVTYEQYF. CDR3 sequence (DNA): TGTGCCAGCAGCCCTCATGGGGTCACCTACGAGCAGTACTTC.

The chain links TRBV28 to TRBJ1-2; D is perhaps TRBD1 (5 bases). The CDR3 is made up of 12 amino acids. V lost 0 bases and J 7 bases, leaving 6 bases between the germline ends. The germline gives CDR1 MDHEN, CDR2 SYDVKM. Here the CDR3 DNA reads TGTGCCAGCAGTTTATGGGGGGGTGGCTACACCTTC. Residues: CASSLWGGGYTF.